The entry below describes one T cell receptor (beta chain). Its antigen is currently unknown. The CDR3 sequence is 16 residues long. CDR1 and CDR2 (germline): SGHRS, YFSETQ. With V trimmed by 4 bases and J by 4 bases, 9 bases remained unmatched. The data originate from a study of identical twins. Study-wide results and caveats: Fewer insertions were carried by abundant cord blood beta clonotypes, but none was seen in memory repertoires.

A single record per CDR3 protein comes from TCRdb applying MiXCR to the 5' RACE reads. The repertoire includes 1.5 million to 2 million distinct CDR3 sequences, around 29% of them detected once, and roughly 0.3% sits in the top ten. Material for sequencing was cord blood. The origin of this receptor is a newborn girl in good health. The rearrangement links TRBV5-1 to TRBJ1-5, with TRBD1 matching 9 bases. The CDR3: CASSHPGTGINQPQHF. CDR3 in DNA: TGCGCCAGCAGCCATCCCGGGACAGGGATAAATCAGCCCCAGCATTTT.